The 27 T cell receptor beta chains given below trace back to one sample, sequenced in a study of cytomegalovirus exposure and HLA in healthy donors (dated by TCRdb to 2016 to 2017). Library creation used the immunoSEQ multiplex PCR assay. A mixture of 60 forward primers for TCR Vbeta segments and 13 reverse primers for TCR Jbeta segments was used in the multiplex PCR. TCRdb took this table from immuneACCESS and kept in-frame rearrangements with V and J called. Such tables lack part of the clones; where checked against another copy, unresolved V genes explain under half of the gap, and the rest is unexplained. A total of 250,000 to 350,000 clones appear in this sample, 75% to 85% of them only once. The ten largest clones capture about 0.3% of the sample. The material sequenced was PBMCs. The receptors stem from a girl aged 2-15 years in good health and CMV-seronegative.

The chain couples TRBV6-5 to TRBJ2-5; the D is unclear. Judging by the DNA end, TRBJ2-7 fits better; the J call may be wrong. Germline V gene lookup returns CDR1 MNHEY and CDR2 SVGAGI. The CDR3 totals 14 residues. CDR3 in amino acids: CASSYSPGAYEQYF. CDR3 nucleotide sequence: TGTGCCAGCAGTTACTCCCCTGGGGCCTACGAGCAGTACTTC.

This chain links TRBV6-4 with TRBJ2-2; tentative D call: TRBD1 (6 bases). Germline CDR1 is MRHNA and CDR2 is SNTAGT. This CDR3 comprises 13 residues. The V end lost 3 bases, the J end lost 4 bases, and 6 bases lay between the germline ends. The CDR3 is CASSEQGTGELFF. CDR3 in DNA: TGTGCCAGCAGTGAACAGGGCACCGGGGAGCTGTTTTTT.

The genes are TRBV28 and TRBJ1-3; D unresolved. The CDR3 is 14 amino acids. V gave up 4 bases and J gave up 0 bases, with 7 bases separating them. Germline V lookup: CDR1 MDHEN, CDR2 SYDVKM. The CDR3 reads CASSSRGSGNTIYF. The DNA for the CDR3 is TGTGCCAGCAGTTCTCGGGGCTCTGGAAACACCATATATTTT.

The chain is built from TRBV5-8 and TRBJ2-3, with 9 bases aligning to TRBD2. This CDR3 comprises 16 residues. The V segment lost 4 bases and the J segment 6 bases; nucleotides outside the gene matches: 12. Germline CDR1 and CDR2: SGHTS and YDEGEE. CDR3 in DNA: TGTGCCAGCAGCCCACCCGGACTAGCGATAGGGGATACGCAGTATTTT. Protein: CASSPPGLAIGDTQYF.

The chain is built from TRBV27 and TRBJ1-1; a possible D gene is TRBD1 (6 bases). Germline values: CDR1 MNHEY, CDR2 SMNVEV (reference sequence). Trimming took 6 bases from V and 5 from J, leaving 16 bases between them. The CDR3 runs to 14 residues. CDR3 protein: CASSHGGGWTEAFF. In DNA, the CDR3 is TGTGCCAGCAGCCATGGTGGGGGCTGGACTGAAGCTTTCTTT.

This chain connects TRBV2 to TRBJ1-4; 7 positions match TRBD1. CDR1 is SNHLY, CDR2 FYNNEI, per germline. V shed 5 bases and J 0 bases; nucleotides not matched to a gene: 18. The CDR3 has 20 amino acids. The chain's CDR3 is CASSLQSLDRVFATNEKLFF. In nucleotides, the CDR3 is TGTGCCAGCAGTCTCCAGTCCCTCGACAGGGTTTTTGCAACTAATGAAAAACTGTTTTTT.

V is TRBV6-4 and J is TRBJ2-3; the match to TRBD2 covers 7 bases. This CDR3 is 14 amino acids long. Germline V gene lookup returns CDR1 MRHNA and CDR2 SNTAGT. V lost 8 bases to trimming and J lost 4 bases; unmatched junction nucleotides: 9. CDR3 sequence reads: CASGAGGSSDTQYF. The CDR3 coding sequence is TGTGCCAGCGGGGCCGGCGGGAGCTCAGATACGCAGTATTTT.

The V and J genes are TRBV28 and TRBJ2-2; 10 bases agree with TRBD2. CDR3 size: 19 residues. V trimming: 0 bases; J trimming: 5 bases; junction bases outside the gene matches: 12. Germline CDR1 MDHEN, CDR2 SYDVKM. CDR3 sequence reads: CASSLWTRSGRAGTGELFF. The CDR3, as DNA: TGTGCCAGCAGTTTATGGACGAGGAGCGGGAGGGCCGGGACCGGGGAGCTGTTTTTT.

The rearrangement joins TRBV5-1 to TRBJ2-5, with D hard to call. Germline values: CDR1 SGHRS, CDR2 YFSETQ. There are 12 residues in the CDR3. V was cut by 4 bases and J by 0 bases, with 4 bases left in between. In DNA, the CDR3 is TGCGCCAGCAGCCCGTACCAAGAGACCCAGTACTTC. Amino acids: CASSPYQETQYF.

This clone was observed once. This sequence joins TRBV7-2 and TRBJ2-1; tentative D call: TRBD1 (7 bases). Trimming removed 4 bases from V and 7 bases from J, with 14 bases in between. Germline CDR1 is SGHTA and CDR2 is FQGNSA. The CDR3 consists of 14 residues. Written as DNA, the CDR3 is TGTGCCAGCAGCTATCAGGGGGGCACGAATGAGCAGTTCTTC. It yields the protein CASSYQGGTNEQFF. The whole variable domain, remainder taken from reference TRBV7-2 and TRBJ2-1, is GAGVSQSPSNKVTEKGKDVELRCDPISGHTALYWYRQSLGQGLEFLIYFQGNSAPDKSGLPSDRFSAERTGGSVSTLTIQRTQQEDSAVYLCASSYQGGTNEQFFGPGTRLTVL.

This clone is a singleton in its sample. This chain links TRBV5-1 with TRBJ2-1; 8 nucleotides align to TRBD2. The CDR3 runs 12 residues. In germline, CDR1 is SGHRS, CDR2 YFSETQ. Germline trimming cut 4 bases from V and 7 bases from J; bases unmatched to any gene: 1. The CDR3 spells CASSPGGNEQFF. The DNA of the CDR3 is TGCGCCAGCAGCCCGGGGGGGAATGAGCAGTTCTTC.

This chain links TRBV5-1 with TRBJ2-7, with a possible D match to TRBD1 (6 bases). The CDR3 is made up of 16 amino acids. Trimming took off 4 bases at V and 9 bases at J, with 26 bases between the two ends. Looked up from germline, CDR1 is SGHRS and CDR2 is YFSETQ. The DNA for the CDR3 is TGCGCCAGCAGCCCCCCAGTATATGCCGGACAGAGTCGGCAGTACTTC. This translates into CASSPPVYAGQSRQYF.

This clone occurred a few times. The chain recombines TRBV5-1 with TRBJ2-7, with TRBD1 identical over 8 bases. Per the germline V gene, CDR1 is SGHRS and CDR2 is YFSETQ. Losses at the gene ends were 4 bases for V and 3 bases for J; bases not matched to a gene: 6. There are 14 residues in the CDR3. This chain's CDR3 is CASSPGQGFYEQYF. CDR3 bases: TGCGCCAGCAGCCCCGGACAGGGATTCTACGAGCAGTACTTC.

The V call is TRBV9, the J call TRBJ1-1; D gene uncertain. CDR1 and CDR2 (germline): SGDLS, YYNGEE. Trimming pared 4 bases from V and 1 base from J, leaving 14 bases between. CDR3 size: 15 residues. CDR3 in amino acids: CASSPEGRGNTEAFF. The CDR3 coding sequence is TGTGCCAGCAGCCCCGAGGGCCGGGGGAACACTGAAGCTTTCTTT. Drawing the rest from reference TRBV9 and TRBJ1-1, the complete variable domain is DSGVTQTPKHLITATGQRVTLRCSPRSGDLSVYWYQQSLDQGLQFLIQYYNGEERAKGNILERFSAQQFPDLHSELNLSSLELGDSALYFCASSPEGRGNTEAFFGQGTRLTVV.

This chain joins TRBV9 and TRBJ2-1, with 8 bases identical to TRBD1. Germline-derived CDR1 and CDR2 are SGDLS and YYNGEE. The CDR3 spans 15 residues. Losses at the gene ends were 2 bases for V and 4 bases for J; bases not matched to a gene: 5. CDR3 in amino acids: CASSVDWTGYNEQFF. CDR3 nucleotide sequence: TGTGCCAGCAGCGTTGATTGGACAGGGTACAATGAGCAGTTCTTC.

This chain uses TRBV2 with TRBJ2-1; 9 bases match TRBD2. The trim removed 11 bases at V and 3 bases at J, leaving 8 bases unmatched. Per the germline V gene, CDR1 is SNHLY and CDR2 is FYNNEI. This CDR3 region has 14 residues. CDR3 in DNA: TGTGCCGGATCTCTGCGGGGGGGCTACAATGAGCAGTTCTTC. Translated: CAGSLRGGYNEQFF.

The J gene is TRBJ2-7, the V gene TRBV10-3; 14 nucleotides match TRBD2. Germline CDR1 reads ENHRY; CDR2 reads SYGVKD. The CDR3 has 19 residues. V was pared by 4 bases and J by 2 bases, with 13 bases of the junction left unmatched. The chain's CDR3 is CAISGGTSGSGSRAYEQYF. The CDR3 DNA reads TGTGCCATCAGTGGGGGGACTAGCGGGAGCGGCTCAAGGGCCTACGAGCAGTACTTC.

The chain links TRBV30 to TRBJ1-2; a possible D gene is TRBD1 (5 bases). The germline gives CDR1 GTSNPN, CDR2 SVGIG (reference sequence). V was clipped by 1 base and J by 4 bases, with 10 bases between them. The CDR3 contains 13 residues. In nucleotides, the CDR3 is TGTGCCTGGAGTGAGGACACTTCCTATGGCTACACCTTC. Its protein product is CAWSEDTSYGYTF.

V gene TRBV28 combines with J gene TRBJ2-7; 11 bases line up with TRBD2. CDR1 is MDHEN and CDR2 is SYDVKM in the germline V gene. This CDR3 is 16 amino acids long. Trimming took 6 bases from V and 6 from J; bases not matched to a gene: 13. The CDR3 nucleotides are TGTGCCAGCAGGCTTGGGTTGGGGACTAGCGGTCGCGAGCAGTACTTC. Residues: CASRLGLGTSGREQYF.

The chain uses TRBV2 and TRBJ2-3, with D maybe TRBD1 (6 bases). The CDR3 spans 15 residues. The germline gives CDR1 SNHLY, CDR2 FYNNEI. The V end was cut by 1 base, the J end by 2 bases, with 10 bases between. As DNA, the CDR3 is TGTGCCAGCAGTGAAGGGACAGCTCACACAGATACGCAGTATTTT. It specifies CASSEGTAHTDTQYF. The entire variable domain, with the rest obtained from reference TRBV2 and TRBJ2-3, is as follows: EPEVTQTPSHQVTQMGQEVILRCVPISNHLYFYWYRQILGQKVEFLVSFYNNEISEKSEIFDDQFSVERPDGSNFTLKIRSTKLEDSAMYFCASSEGTAHTDTQYFGPGTRLTVL.

V gene TRBV5-6 combines with J gene TRBJ1-2; 7 bases are shared with TRBD1. The CDR3 is 15 amino acids. The J segment lost 8 bases and the V segment lost 5 bases, leaving 15 bases of the junction unmatched. Germline-derived CDR1 and CDR2 are SGHDT and YYEEEE. For the CDR3, the DNA is TGTGCCAGCAGTTCCTTATCCCGGGACAGCGCCGGCTACACCTTC. Amino acids: CASSSLSRDSAGYTF.

This clone was seen a few times. J is TRBJ2-3 and V is TRBV11-2, with D possibly TRBD2 on 5 matching bases. Germline-derived CDR1 and CDR2 are SGHAT and FQNNGV. V lost 2 bases, J lost 5 bases, and 14 bases lay in between. The CDR3 is 15 amino acids. The DNA for the CDR3 is TGTGCCAGCAGCTTATCGGCATCTCGGGGAGATACGCAGTATTTT. Protein product: CASSLSASRGDTQYF.

CDR3 region: CASSLTGTGSVALLYGYTF. The CDR3 DNA reads as TGTGCCAGCAGTCTTACAGGGACAGGCTCTGTCGCTTTGCTTTATGGCTACACCTTC. The genes are TRBV28 and TRBJ1-2, with 8 bases that match TRBD1. In germline, CDR1 is MDHEN, CDR2 SYDVKM. This CDR3 spans 19 amino acids. V gave up 5 bases and J gave up 5 bases; unmatched junction bases: 22.

This clone was picked up one time. The chain combines TRBV19 with TRBJ2-1; D perhaps matches TRBD2 (6 bases). The CDR3 has 15 amino acids. Trimming stripped 4 bases from V and 2 bases from J, with 12 bases between. Germline values: CDR1 LNHDA, CDR2 SQIVND (reference sequence). CDR3 sequence reads: CASSSRDSPYNEQFF. The CDR3 DNA follows: TGTGCCAGTAGTAGCCGGGACTCCCCCTACAATGAGCAGTTCTTC.

This rearrangement joins TRBV19 to TRBJ2-2; TRBD2 matches at 10 bases. V dropped 5 bases and J dropped 6; count of bases not matched to a gene: 6. Germline CDR1 is LNHDA and CDR2 is SQIVND (reference sequence). This CDR3 has 15 amino acids. CDR3 region: CASSPSGSLAGELFF. DNA for the CDR3: TGTGCCAGTAGTCCTAGCGGGAGCTTAGCCGGGGAGCTGTTTTTT.

The chain carries TRBV7-9 and TRBJ1-1; D may be TRBD1 (5 bases). The CDR3 is 15 residues long. CDR1 and CDR2 from the germline V gene are SEHNR and FQNEAQ (reference sequence). Between the trimmed V and J ends, which lost 0 bases and 4 bases, there was a span of 12 bases. DNA of the CDR3: TGTGCCAGCAGCTTAGCTAAGACAGCCTTCACTGAAGCTTTCTTT. This translates into CASSLAKTAFTEAFF.

This clone was found a few times. The rearrangement uses TRBV6-5 and TRBJ1-1, with 8 bases fitting TRBD1. Germline V gives CDR1 MNHEY, CDR2 SVGAGI. V lost 6 bases, J lost 10 bases, and 13 bases stayed unmatched. This CDR3 is built from 14 residues. CDR3 DNA: TGTGCCAGCAGCCCGAGTGACAGGGGACGTGTAGCTTTCTTT. Protein product: CASSPSDRGRVAFF.